There are many counts of the clone carrying this T cell receptor (beta chain). What it binds is not known. TCRdb recomputed calls from the PCR reads with MiXCR, one row per CDR3 protein. This sample has around 470,000 distinct CDR3 sequences, with roughly 23% found just once. The data are from a study of molecular identifiers for immune sequencing clone quantification. Whole-study findings and limits: Spiked-in Jurkat TCR RNA corresponding to one cell was reported as detectable against about 1 million naive cells.

The CDR3 spans 15 residues. V lost 3 bases to trimming and J lost 0 bases, with 11 bases between them. CDR1 and CDR2 from the germline V gene are MNHEY and SVGEGT. The sequenced sample was naive CD8+ T cells from blood, with Jurkat cell RNA spiked in. Subset described: FACS-sorted CD8+CD4-CCR7+CD45RA+ naive T cells. The chain links TRBV6-2 or TRBV6-3 to TRBJ1-1; weak D call: TRBD1 (5 bases). The clonotype comes from a human donor in good health. Some libraries in this study had Jurkat cell RNA spiked in. CDR3 region: CASSYGASMNTEAFF. The CDR3, as DNA: TGTGCCAGCAGTTATGGGGCCTCCATGAACACTGAAGCTTTCTTT.